This is a list of T cell receptor beta chains from one sample in a study of T cells in Graves' hyperthyroidism and ophthalmopathy. TCRdb redid the calling of the multiplex PCR reads with MiXCR, one entry per CDR3 protein. The sample includes fewer than 450,000 distinct CDR3 sequences, 15% to 20% of them seen just once. Sequences were obtained from blood. The source is a woman under 40 with Graves' hyperthyroidism that later progressed to Graves' ophthalmopathy. Each CDR3 is given with its conserved first and last residue. A D gene is named only where the DNA matches it firmly. Clone size is shown for a subset of rows, as once, few, many or a class of expanded clone.

CASRRTGGWVIETQYF TGTGCCAGCAGGAGGACGGGGGGGTGGGTTATAGAGACCCAGTACTTC TRBV27 many TRBJ2-5 TRBD2
CASSEFYVGDSGNTIYF TGTGCCAGCAGTGAATTTTACGTAGGGGACTCTGGAAACACCATATATTTT TRBV6-1 few TRBJ1-3 NA
CASSWVAGIADTQYF TGTGCCAGCAGTTGGGTAGCGGGGATCGCAGATACGCAGTATTTT TRBV27 many TRBJ2-3 TRBD2
CASSPAGGYEQYF TGCGCCAGCAGCCCAGCGGGAGGATACGAGCAGTACTTC TRBV5-1 NA TRBJ2-7 TRBD2
CSGGITDNYGYTF TGCAGCGGCGGAATCACGGACAACTATGGCTACACCTTC TRBV29-1 many TRBJ1-2 NA
CASSPSLLTSGYSYNEQFF TGTGCCAGCAGCCCTTCATTACTTACTAGCGGTTACTCCTACAATGAGCAGTTCTTC TRBV4-2 few TRBJ2-1 TRBD2
CASSQGEHGGNTIYF TGTGCCAGCAGCCAAGGAGAACACGGTGGAAACACCATATATTTT TRBV3-1 many TRBJ1-3 NA
CSASPLRGVADQPQHF TGCAGTGCTAGTCCCTTACGGGGTGTCGCGGATCAGCCCCAGCATTTT TRBV20-1 NA TRBJ1-5 NA
CASSSGQYYGYTF TGTGCCAGCAGTTCCGGACAGTACTATGGCTACACCTTC TRBV12-3/TRBV12-4 NA TRBJ1-2 NA
CASSARGRVYNEQFF TGTGCCAGCAGTGCGCGTGGGAGGGTCTACAATGAGCAGTTCTTC TRBV6-2/TRBV6-3 NA TRBJ2-1 TRBD2
CASSLGQGADTQYF TGTGCCAGCAGCTTAGGACAGGGTGCAGATACGCAGTATTTT TRBV12-3/TRBV12-4 many TRBJ2-3 TRBD1
CASSLKAGRLPWGELFF TGTGCCAGCAGTTTGAAAGCGGGACGACTCCCCTGGGGGGAGCTGTTTTTT TRBV27 few TRBJ2-2 TRBD2
CASTQTGGGGDTQYF TGTGCCAGCACCCAAACCGGGGGAGGGGGAGATACGCAGTATTTT TRBV7-2 many TRBJ2-3 NA
CAASGGTEAFF TGTGCCGCCAGTGGAGGCACTGAAGCTTTCTTT TRBV6-1 many TRBJ1-1 NA
CASSRLMNNSPLHF TGTGCCAGCAGCCGACTGATGAATAATTCACCCCTCCACTTT TRBV3-1 many TRBJ1-6 NA
CASSISVGGNNQPQHF TGTGCCAGTAGTATCAGCGTAGGGGGAAACAATCAGCCCCAGCATTTT TRBV19 many TRBJ1-5 NA
CASSPLGETQYF TGTGCCAGCAGCCCCCTAGGAGAGACCCAGTACTTC TRBV7-2 many TRBJ2-5 NA
CSARDGSKGGDTQYF TGCAGTGCTAGAGATGGCAGTAAAGGAGGAGATACGCAGTATTTT TRBV20-1 NA TRBJ2-3 NA
CAAADSYEQYF TGTGCCGCAGCGGACTCCTACGAGCAGTACTTC TRBV30 many TRBJ2-7 NA
CASSGRGQTYEQYF TGTGCCAGCAGTGGGCGGGGACAAACCTACGAGCAGTACTTC TRBV2 NA TRBJ2-7 NA
CASSLGVQGTGGYEQYF TGTGCCAGCAGCTTAGGTGTTCAGGGGACAGGGGGTTACGAGCAGTACTTC TRBV7-8 many TRBJ2-7 TRBD1
CASSHTLLAGAADTQYF TGTGCCAGCAGCCACACCTTACTAGCGGGAGCGGCAGATACGCAGTATTTT TRBV6-1 few TRBJ2-3 TRBD2
CASSMWRETGNSPLHF TGTGCCAGTAGTATGTGGAGGGAGACTGGGAATTCACCCCTCCACTTT TRBV19 NA TRBJ1-6 NA
CAIGRGLAAYSSYNEQFF TGTGCCATCGGACGGGGACTAGCGGCCTACAGCTCCTACAATGAGCAGTTCTTC TRBV10-3 few TRBJ2-1 TRBD2
CASSWIQETQYF TGTGCCAGCAGTTGGATCCAAGAGACCCAGTACTTC TRBV28 many TRBJ2-5 NA
CASSPRGTVHQPQHF TGCGCCAGCAGCCCTCGGGGGACGGTCCATCAGCCCCAGCATTTT TRBV4-1 few TRBJ1-5 NA
CASSQVGAGSFLETQYF TGTGCCAGCAGCCAAGTCGGGGCAGGTTCCTTCCTCGAGACCCAGTACTTC TRBV14 NA TRBJ2-5 NA
CASSTSTGGWKNIQYF TGTGCCAGCAGCACATCGACAGGGGGCTGGAAAAACATTCAGTACTTC TRBV5-5 many TRBJ2-4 TRBD1
CASSLPDRADNEQFF TGCGCCAGCAGCTTACCGGACCGGGCGGACAATGAGCAGTTCTTC TRBV5-1 NA TRBJ2-1 NA
CATSRRDREAFF TGTGCCACCAGCAGACGGGACAGGGAGGCTTTCTTT TRBV15 NA TRBJ1-1 TRBD1
CASSLRRMNTEAFF TGCGCCAGCAGCTTGCGACGGATGAACACTGAAGCTTTCTTT TRBV5-1 many TRBJ1-1 NA
CASSLSSGGAADTQYF TGTGCCAGCAGTTTGTCTAGCGGGGGGGCGGCAGATACGCAGTATTTT TRBV7-9 few TRBJ2-3 TRBD2
CSAPILAGGLGEQYF TGCAGTGCCCCGATTCTAGCGGGAGGGCTGGGCGAGCAGTACTTC TRBV20-1 NA TRBJ2-7 TRBD2